The 31 T cell receptor beta chains listed next were all sequenced from one sample in a study of T cell responses to AZD1222 COVID-19 vaccine. The assay was immunoSEQ multiplex PCR, and TCRdb's table has in-frame clones only and misses some. The sample lists more than 75,000 clones; 88% were seen once. The sequences come from peripheral blood, collected 28 days after the second AZD1222 dose. The source is an adult who received the AZD1222 COVID-19 vaccine.

The chain recombines TRBV11-3 with TRBJ2-5; TRBD1 or TRBD2 may be the D gene (6 bases each). The germline CDR1 and CDR2 sequences are SGHNT and YENEEA. The CDR3 totals 19 residues. Deletions cut 5 bases from V and 5 bases from J, with 30 bases between. The CDR3 spells CASSEPGANSIFVEETQYF. As DNA, the CDR3 is TGTGCCAGCAGCGAGCCGGGGGCAAACTCTATCTTCGTTGAGGAGACCCAGTACTTC.

The J gene is TRBJ2-1, the V gene TRBV6-1; 7 nucleotides agree with TRBD1. The CDR3 loop spans 17 amino acids. From germline, CDR1 is MNHNS and CDR2 SASEGT. V dropped 4 bases and J dropped 5; count of bases not matched to a gene: 14. CDR3 coding DNA: TGTGCCAGCAGTGCAGTAGGGGCAGGGGGTAGAGACAATGAGCAGTTCTTC. As protein: CASSAVGAGGRDNEQFF.

The chain uses TRBV7-2 and TRBJ1-6, with D possibly TRBD1 on 6 matching bases. Germline V CDR1 and CDR2: SGHTA, FQGNSA. The CDR3 contains 14 residues. V lost 3 bases and J lost 5, with 8 bases in between. CDR3 in amino acids: CASSFGTNNSPLHF. CDR3 coding DNA: TGTGCCAGCAGCTTTGGGACAAATAATTCACCCCTCCACTTT.

This clone was seen only a few times. This chain joins TRBV11-1 and TRBJ2-1; D not certain. The ends were cut back, 4 bases at V and 10 bases at J, with 14 bases in the middle. Germline CDR1 reads SGHAT; CDR2 reads FQDESV (reference sequence). There are 13 residues in the CDR3. The CDR3 bases are TGTGCCAGCAGCTCCAGTAGGCTCGACGAGCAGTTCTTC. Its translation is CASSSSRLDEQFF.

The rearrangement uses TRBV2 and TRBJ2-7; D possibly corresponds to TRBD2 (6 bases). Trimming pared 2 bases from V and 3 bases from J, leaving 11 bases between. The CDR3 is made up of 14 amino acids. In germline, CDR1 is SNHLY, CDR2 FYNNEI. CDR3 sequence reads: CASSEQGSGYEQYF. In nucleotides, the CDR3 is TGTGCCAGCAGTGAACAGGGTAGCGGCTACGAGCAGTACTTC.

The CDR3 nucleotides are TGTGCCAGTAGTATAGCCAGGGGGACTGAAGCTTTCTTT. Amino acids: CASSIARGTEAFF. The J gene is TRBJ1-1, the V gene TRBV19, with TRBD1 matching over 7 bases. CDR1 is LNHDA, CDR2 SQIVND, per germline (reference sequence). The CDR3 covers 13 residues. Germline trimming cut 1 base from V and 5 bases from J; bases unmatched to any gene: 1.

The J gene is TRBJ2-7, the V gene TRBV7-8, with D possibly being TRBD1 (5 bases). The germline V and J ends were trimmed by 0 bases and 1 base, with 13 bases remaining between them. This CDR3 contains 16 residues. CDR1 SGHVS and CDR2 FQNEAQ come from the germline V gene. In nucleotides, the CDR3 is TGTGCCAGCAGCTTAGCAGAAGACAGCCCATCCTACGAGCAGTACTTC. Translation gives CASSLAEDSPSYEQYF.

This chain connects TRBV7-2 to TRBJ1-2; weak D call: TRBD1 (6 bases). CDR1 SGHTA and CDR2 FQGNSA come from the germline V gene. The CDR3 consists of 14 residues. V lost 1 base and J lost 2, with 8 bases in between. The CDR3 nucleotides read TGTGCCAGCAGCTTAGTGGGGGGCAACTATGGCTACACCTTC. The encoded protein is CASSLVGGNYGYTF.

The chain combines TRBV7-2 with TRBJ1-1; 7 bases are shared with TRBD1. V lost 5 bases to trimming and J lost 2 bases; unmatched junction nucleotides: 5. The CDR3 has 14 residues. CDR1 is SGHTA and CDR2 is FQGNSA in the germline V gene. CDR3 sequence: CASSPTGLNTEAFF. The CDR3 region has the DNA TGTGCCAGCAGCCCGACAGGGCTAAACACTGAAGCTTTCTTT. Filled out from reference TRBV7-2 and TRBJ1-1, the complete variable domain reads GAGVSQSPSNKVTEKGKDVELRCDPISGHTALYWYRQSLGQGLEFLIYFQGNSAPDKSGLPSDRFSAERTGGSVSTLTIQRTQQEDSAVYLCASSPTGLNTEAFFGQGTRLTVV.

The chain links TRBV19 to TRBJ2-5, with D possibly being TRBD1 (6 bases). CDR1 and CDR2 (germline): LNHDA, SQIVND (reference sequence). This CDR3 comprises 14 residues. Trimming removed 4 bases from V and 5 bases from J, with 14 bases in between. The CDR3 sequence is CASSTATGFETQYF. The CDR3 region has the DNA TGTGCCAGTAGTACCGCCACAGGGTTCGAGACCCAGTACTTC. The complete variable domain, with remaining parts taken from reference TRBV19 and TRBJ2-5, reads DGGITQSPKYLFRKEGQNVTLSCEQNLNHDAMYWYRQDPGQGLRLIYYSQIVNDFQKGDIAEGYSVSREKKESFPLTVTSAQKNPTAFYLCASSTATGFETQYFGPGTRLLVL.

The chain couples TRBV6-6 to TRBJ2-7; no reliable D call. CDR3 length equals 16 residues. Trimming removed 4 bases at V and 2 bases at J, with 18 bases between. Germline V gene sequence: CDR1 MNHNY, CDR2 SVGAGI (reference sequence). The CDR3 DNA reads as TGTGCCAGCAGTTCTTTCCGTGCGTCTTCCACCTACGAGCAGTACTTC. This translates into CASSSFRASSTYEQYF.

The rearrangement links TRBV5-1 to TRBJ2-7; 10 nucleotides align to TRBD2. The CDR3 is 13 residues long. Per germline, CDR1 SGHRS and CDR2 YFSETQ. Trimming removed 7 bases from V and 6 bases from J; junction bases left unmatched: 7. The CDR3 DNA is TGCGCCAGCGGCTCTAGCGGGAGTTCCGAGCAGTACTTC. Translation: CASGSSGSSEQYF.

CDR3 amino acids: CASSYSGEKLFF. CDR3 DNA sequence: TGTGCCAGCAGTTACTCCGGTGAAAAACTGTTTTTT. This chain joins TRBV6-5 and TRBJ1-4; D remains unclear. The CDR3 is 12 residues long. V shed 0 bases and J shed 7 bases, with 3 bases lying between them. Germline values: CDR1 MNHEY, CDR2 SVGAGI.

This chain links TRBV6-2 or TRBV6-3 with TRBJ2-5, with D hard to call. CDR1 is MNHEY and CDR2 is SVGEGT in the germline V gene. Trimming shortened V by 4 bases and J by 4 bases, and 7 bases separated the two germline ends. This CDR3 spans 12 amino acids. This CDR3 reads CASSSVGETQYF. CDR3 nucleotide sequence: TGTGCCAGCAGTTCGGTGGGAGAGACCCAGTACTTC.

The rearrangement uses TRBV4-1 and TRBJ2-4; D uncertain. Trimming took 3 bases from V and 1 from J, leaving 28 bases between them. The V gene's germline CDR1 is MGHRA and CDR2 YSYEKL. The CDR3 loop spans 21 amino acids. CDR3 region: CASSQPGRRDSPHFAKNIQYF. DNA for the CDR3: TGCGCCAGCAGCCAGCCGGGTAGAAGGGATTCTCCACACTTTGCCAAAAACATTCAGTACTTC.

The chain is built from TRBV7-8 and TRBJ2-7, with TRBD2 as a possible D gene (5 bases). The germline CDR1 and CDR2 sequences are SGHVS and FQNEAQ. The CDR3 sequence is 15 residues long. The V and J ends lost 0 bases and 4 bases respectively, with 13 bases between them. CDR3 amino acids: CASSLAGGSRYEQYF. The CDR3 DNA reads as TGTGCCAGCAGCTTAGCGGGCGGGTCCCGTTACGAGCAGTACTTC.

The rearrangement uses TRBV7-9 and TRBJ1-3; D perhaps matches TRBD1 (6 bases). Trimming shortened V by 5 bases and J by 0 bases, and 8 bases separated the two germline ends. The CDR3 extends over 14 amino acids. The germline V gene encodes CDR1 SEHNR and CDR2 FQNEAQ (reference sequence). This CDR3 is CASSPDSSGNTIYF. CDR3 DNA sequence: TGTGCCAGCAGCCCGGACAGCTCTGGAAACACCATATATTTT.

As DNA, the CDR3 is TGTGCCAGCAGCGTAGCTACCAGCTATGGCTACACCTTC. Translating it yields CASSVATSYGYTF. V and J are TRBV9 and TRBJ1-2, with D unresolved. Trimming removed 0 bases at V and 4 bases at J, with 7 bases between. The CDR3 has 13 residues. Germline loops: CDR1 SGDLS, CDR2 YYNGEE.

The CDR3 sequence: CASTKGLSTNEKLFF. The DNA for the CDR3 is TGTGCCAGTACCAAAGGGTTATCAACTAATGAAAAACTGTTTTTT. The gene calls are TRBV19 and TRBJ1-4; D is uncertain. With 7 bases removed from V and 0 bases from J, the gap between germline ends came to 12 bases. Germline lookup yields CDR1 LNHDA and CDR2 SQIVND (reference sequence). CDR3 length: 15 amino acids.

DNA for the CDR3: TGTGCCAGCAGTGGTTTAGTTGGGGCCACTGAAGCTTTCTTT. Protein sequence: CASSGLVGATEAFF. The chain links TRBV2 to TRBJ1-1; D possibly corresponds to TRBD1 (5 bases). CDR1 SNHLY and CDR2 FYNNEI come from the germline V gene. Trimming took 4 bases from V and 4 from J, leaving 13 bases between them. The CDR3 is 14 residues long.

The chain recombines TRBV19 with TRBJ2-1, with TRBD1 matching 8 bases. The CDR3 loop spans 14 amino acids. V was clipped by 5 bases and J by 8 bases; unmatched bases: 8. The germline V gene has CDR1 LNHDA and CDR2 SQIVND (reference sequence). The CDR3 is CASSGDRGWDEQFF. CDR3 DNA: TGTGCCAGTAGTGGAGACAGGGGTTGGGATGAGCAGTTCTTC.

V and J are TRBV28 and TRBJ2-3; D is perhaps TRBD2 (6 bases). Germline CDR1 and CDR2: MDHEN and SYDVKM. The CDR3 sequence is 16 residues long. V lost 8 bases to trimming and J lost 1 base, with 19 bases between them. The CDR3 sequence: CASEKWRVTGTDTQYF. The CDR3 DNA reads TGTGCCAGCGAAAAGTGGAGGGTGACTGGCACAGATACGCAGTATTTT.

The chain combines TRBV5-6 with TRBJ1-2, with a possible D match to TRBD1 (5 bases). Germline lookup yields CDR1 SGHDT and CDR2 YYEEEE. This CDR3 is built from 12 residues. V was clipped by 4 bases and J by 7 bases, with 11 bases between them. The CDR3 loop reads CASSLGQGGYTF. The DNA of the CDR3 is TGTGCCAGCAGCCTTGGACAAGGTGGCTACACCTTC. The whole variable domain, filled in from reference TRBV5-6 and TRBJ1-2, reads DAGVTQSPTHLIKTRGQQVTLRCSPKSGHDTVSWYQQALGQGPQFIFQYYEEEERQRGNFPDRFSGHQFPNYSSELNVNALLLGDSALYLCASSLGQGGYTFGSGTRLTVV.

The rearrangement uses TRBV21-1 and TRBJ1-5; the table's D gene call, TRBD1, was not cross checked with the DNA. TRBV21-1 is reported as a pseudogene. This CDR3 has 17 residues. The CDR3 loop is CASSKGWTASGNQPQHF. The CDR3 nucleotides read TGTGCCAGCAGCAAAGGTTGGACAGCGTCGGGCAATCAGCCCCAGCATTTT.

This chain uses TRBV6-6 with TRBJ2-2, with 9 nucleotides matching TRBD1. V gave up 4 bases and J gave up 5 bases; unmatched junction bases: 8. The CDR3 contains 16 residues. Germline CDR1 MNHNY, CDR2 SVGAGI (reference sequence). For the CDR3, the DNA is TGTGCCAGCAGTTCCGGAAGGACAGGGGTAACCGGGGAGCTGTTTTTT. Translated: CASSSGRTGVTGELFF.

The rearrangement uses TRBV5-1 and TRBJ1-1, with D maybe TRBD1 (5 bases). The CDR3 totals 14 residues. Trimming stripped 4 bases from V and 0 bases from J, with 10 bases between. Germline V gene lookup returns CDR1 SGHRS and CDR2 YFSETQ. The CDR3 DNA reads as TGCGCCAGCAGCGCACAGGTATTGAACACTGAAGCTTTCTTT. Amino acids: CASSAQVLNTEAFF.

This CDR3 is CATSSTANTQYF. The CDR3 DNA follows: TGTGCCACCAGCAGTACGGCGAATACGCAGTATTTT. J is TRBJ2-3 and V is TRBV15; D is undetermined. Between the trimmed V and J ends, which lost 3 bases and 7 bases, there was a span of 8 bases. The CDR3 is 12 residues long. In germline, CDR1 is LNHNV, CDR2 YYDKDF (reference sequence).

The rearrangement joins TRBV5-1 to TRBJ1-6; the D gene is possibly TRBD1 (5 bases). CDR1 and CDR2 (germline): SGHRS, YFSETQ. V was clipped by 0 bases and J by 11 bases, with 12 bases between them. CDR3 size: 14 residues. The CDR3 region has the DNA TGCGCCAGCAGCTTGGGGCAGGGCAAAACACCCCTCCACTTT. Protein: CASSLGQGKTPLHF.

The gene calls are TRBV19 and TRBJ1-5; D gene uncertain. Germline values: CDR1 LNHDA, CDR2 SQIVND (reference sequence). The CDR3 loop spans 14 amino acids. Trimming stripped 5 bases from V and 7 bases from J, with 15 bases between. DNA for the CDR3: TGTGCCAGTAGTTTGGGGTGGGAGCAACAGCCCCAGCATTTT. This gives the protein CASSLGWEQQPQHF.

In nucleotides, the CDR3 is TGTGCCAGCAGCCTGCAGGGTTTTGCAGATACGCAGTATTTT. Residues: CASSLQGFADTQYF. The chain links TRBV7-2 to TRBJ2-3, with D maybe TRBD1 (5 bases). This CDR3 contains 14 residues. Germline CDR1 SGHTA, CDR2 FQGNSA. V shed 5 bases and J shed 4 bases, with 13 bases lying between them. The full variable domain, with the rest looked up from reference TRBV7-2 and TRBJ2-3, is GAGVSQSPSNKVTEKGKDVELRCDPISGHTALYWYRQSLGQGLEFLIYFQGNSAPDKSGLPSDRFSAERTGGSVSTLTIQRTQQEDSAVYLCASSLQGFADTQYFGPGTRLTVL.

This chain uses TRBV13 with TRBJ1-2, with 7 nucleotides matching TRBD1. CDR3 size: 13 residues. V lost 5 bases, J lost 4 bases, and 4 bases stayed unmatched. Germline-derived CDR1 and CDR2 are PRHDT and FYEKMQ (reference sequence). The DNA for the CDR3 is TGTGCCAGCAGCGCGACAGGGTTCTATGGCTACACCTTC. Encoded protein: CASSATGFYGYTF.